This TCR beta chain comes out of a study of T cell changes during pregnancy in multiple sclerosis. The repertoire was sequenced with immunoSEQ multiplex PCR; TCRdb's copy has only in-frame clones and lacks some. The table records 56,000 or so clones, 70% to 90% of them present only once. The CDR3 has 14 residues. CDR1 and CDR2 (germline): SGHRS, YFSETQ. V gave up 0 bases and J gave up 0 bases, with 6 bases separating them. The sequence was collected from a female donor with multiple sclerosis, enrolled in a pregnancy study. The sample in question was peripheral blood, obtained after pregnancy. The chain couples TRBV5-1 to TRBJ1-2, with D perhaps matching TRBD1 (5 bases). CDR3 amino acids: CASSLATANYGYTF. CDR3 nucleotide sequence: TGCGCCAGCAGCTTGGCGACAGCTAACTATGGCTACACCTTC.